This is a list of T cell receptor beta chains from one sample in a study of blood T cell repertoires in COVID-19. Here immunoSEQ multiplex PCR was the method, and the copy in TCRdb shows in-frame clones only, minus some. Of roughly 280,000 clones in the sample, roughly nine tenths were seen once. Source material: peripheral blood. These receptor sequences come from a middle-aged man with active or convalescent COVID-19. Each CDR3 is given with its conserved first and last residue. A D gene is named only where the DNA matches it firmly.

v_gene: TRBV7-9
d_gene: .
CDR3aa: CASSPSLGTDTQYF

v_gene: TRBV27
d_gene: TRBD1
CDR3aa: CASSSQGVGETQYF

v_gene: TRBV19
d_gene: .
CDR3aa: CASNYANEKLFF

v_gene: TRBV28
d_gene: .
CDR3aa: CASSPTAGLSNTEAFF

v_gene: TRBV7-8
d_gene: .
CDR3aa: CALSFQPQHF

v_gene: TRBV27
d_gene: TRBD2
CDR3aa: CASSPGTSGGSTDTQYF

v_gene: TRBV3-1/TRBV3-2
d_gene: TRBD1
CDR3aa: CASTVRGWDTEAFF

v_gene: TRBV28
d_gene: .
CDR3aa: CASLFPPGGNQPQHF

v_gene: TRBV12-5
d_gene: TRBD1
CDR3aa: CASVGQGENTIYF

v_gene: TRBV5-1
d_gene: TRBD1
CDR3aa: CASSLDGQGFYGYTF

v_gene: TRBV21-1
d_gene: .
CDR3aa: CASSNRDRDTEAFF

v_gene: TRBV29-1
d_gene: TRBD1
CDR3aa: CSVGTGVGYTF

v_gene: TRBV7-2
d_gene: .
CDR3aa: CASSSPDRFTGELFF

v_gene: TRBV18
d_gene: TRBD1
CDR3aa: CASSSGTDYGYTF

v_gene: TRBV5-1
d_gene: TRBD1
CDR3aa: CASSKAGTGNGQPQHF

v_gene: TRBV10-1
d_gene: .
CDR3aa: CASSESGVATDTQYF

v_gene: TRBV6-5
d_gene: .
CDR3aa: CASSRGNEQFF

v_gene: TRBV5-1
d_gene: .
CDR3aa: CASSLGSGSSDTQYF